This T cell receptor (beta chain) comes out of a study of cytomegalovirus exposure and HLA in healthy donors. The study's findings and limits: TCR beta V- and J-gene trimming was later associated with a missense DCLRE1C variant. What was likely a sequencing artifact was a cluster of highly shared sequence variants.

A multiplex PCR was run with 60 Vbeta primers and 13 Jbeta primers. In the study's own analysis: A later analysis tallied 75 million to 80 million unique TCR beta chains, approximately 10 million of them shared. Profiling relied on immunoSEQ multiplex PCR, and the TCRdb table lists in-frame clones only, not all of them. V, J and clone size are taken as reported in that table, and D and trimming were inferred from the DNA itself. The sample has over 110,000 clones; roughly four fifths are singletons. The CDR3 totals 13 residues. Germline loops: CDR1 SGHTA, CDR2 FQGNSA. The V and J ends lost 4 bases and 6 bases, in that order; junction bases with no gene match: 2. On this clone itself: Its matching antigen is unknown.

The sequence was obtained from a woman aged 55 to 70 in good health and CMV-seropositive. Sequenced: PBMCs. The rearrangement joins TRBV7-2 to TRBJ2-4, with 8 bases fitting TRBD1. The CDR3 reads CASSYDRGNIQYF. In DNA, the CDR3 is TGTGCCAGCAGCTACGACAGGGGAAACATTCAGTACTTC.